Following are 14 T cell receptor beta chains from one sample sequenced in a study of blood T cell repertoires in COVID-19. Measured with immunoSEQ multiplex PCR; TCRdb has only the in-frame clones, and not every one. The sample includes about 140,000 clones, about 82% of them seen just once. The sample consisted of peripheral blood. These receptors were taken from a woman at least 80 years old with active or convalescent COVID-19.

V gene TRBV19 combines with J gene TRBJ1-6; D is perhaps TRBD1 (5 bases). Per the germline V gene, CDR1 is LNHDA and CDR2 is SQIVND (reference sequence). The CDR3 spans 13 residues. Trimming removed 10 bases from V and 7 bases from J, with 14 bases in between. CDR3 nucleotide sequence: TGTGCCACCAGGGAATCCGAAAATTCACCCCTCCACTTT. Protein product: CATRESENSPLHF.

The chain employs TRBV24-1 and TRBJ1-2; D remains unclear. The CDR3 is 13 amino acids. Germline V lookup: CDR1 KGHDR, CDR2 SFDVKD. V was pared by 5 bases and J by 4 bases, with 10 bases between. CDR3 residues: CATSATAFYGYTF. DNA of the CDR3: TGTGCCACCAGTGCCACAGCTTTCTATGGCTACACCTTC.

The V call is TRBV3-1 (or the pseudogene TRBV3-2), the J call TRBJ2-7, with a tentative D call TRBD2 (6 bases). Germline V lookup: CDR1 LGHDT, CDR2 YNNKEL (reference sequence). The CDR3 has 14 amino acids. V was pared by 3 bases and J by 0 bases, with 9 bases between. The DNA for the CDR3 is TGTGCCAGCAGCCACGGGACTGCCTCCTACGAGCAGTACTTC. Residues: CASSHGTASYEQYF.

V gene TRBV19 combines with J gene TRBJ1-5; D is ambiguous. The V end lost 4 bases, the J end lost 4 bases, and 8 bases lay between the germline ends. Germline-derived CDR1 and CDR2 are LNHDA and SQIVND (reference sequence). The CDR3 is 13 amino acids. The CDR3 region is CASSNSLNQPQHF. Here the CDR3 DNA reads TGTGCCAGTAGTAACTCCTTAAATCAGCCCCAGCATTTT.

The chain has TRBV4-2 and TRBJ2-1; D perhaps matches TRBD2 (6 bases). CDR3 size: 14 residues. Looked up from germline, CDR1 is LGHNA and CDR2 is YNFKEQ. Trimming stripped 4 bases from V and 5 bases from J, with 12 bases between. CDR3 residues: CASSPTRQNNEQFF. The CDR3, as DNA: TGTGCCAGCAGCCCGACTAGGCAGAACAATGAGCAGTTCTTC.

The CDR3 protein is CASRHGTGWEYTDTQYF. The CDR3 region has the DNA TGTGCCAGCAGACATGGGACAGGGTGGGAATACACAGATACGCAGTATTTT. This chain joins TRBV2 and TRBJ2-3; the match to TRBD1 covers 9 bases. Germline lookup yields CDR1 SNHLY and CDR2 FYNNEI. With V trimmed by 6 bases and J by 2 bases, 12 bases remained unmatched. CDR3 length: 17 residues.

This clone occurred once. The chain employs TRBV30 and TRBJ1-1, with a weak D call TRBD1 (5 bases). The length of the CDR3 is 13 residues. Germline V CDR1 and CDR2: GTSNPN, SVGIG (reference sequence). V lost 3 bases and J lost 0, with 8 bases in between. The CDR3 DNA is TGTGCCTGGAGGGGACTTATGAACACTGAAGCTTTCTTT. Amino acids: CAWRGLMNTEAFF.

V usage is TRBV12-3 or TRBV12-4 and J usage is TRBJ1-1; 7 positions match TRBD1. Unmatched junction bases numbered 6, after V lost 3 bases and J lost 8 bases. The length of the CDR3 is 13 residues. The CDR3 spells CASSLVGGLEAFF. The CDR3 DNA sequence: TGTGCCAGCAGTTTGGTAGGGGGCCTCGAAGCTTTCTTT.

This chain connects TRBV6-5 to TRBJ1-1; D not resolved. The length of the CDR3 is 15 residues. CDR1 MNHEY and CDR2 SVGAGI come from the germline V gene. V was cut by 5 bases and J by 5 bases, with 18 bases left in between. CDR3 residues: CASSPSGRIGTEAFF. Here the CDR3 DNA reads TGTGCCAGCAGTCCTTCCGGCAGGATTGGGACTGAAGCTTTCTTT.

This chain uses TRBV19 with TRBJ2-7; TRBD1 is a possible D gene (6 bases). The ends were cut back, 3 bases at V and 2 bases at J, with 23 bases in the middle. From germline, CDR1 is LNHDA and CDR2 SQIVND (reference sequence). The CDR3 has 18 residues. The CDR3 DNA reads TGTGCCAGTAGTATCTACTCAGACAGGACCACCACCCCCTACGAGCAGTACTTC. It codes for CASSIYSDRTTTPYEQYF. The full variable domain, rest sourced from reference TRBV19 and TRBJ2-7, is DGGITQSPKYLFRKEGQNVTLSCEQNLNHDAMYWYRQDPGQGLRLIYYSQIVNDFQKGDIAEGYSVSREKKESFPLTVTSAQKNPTAFYLCASSIYSDRTTTPYEQYFGPGTRLTVT.

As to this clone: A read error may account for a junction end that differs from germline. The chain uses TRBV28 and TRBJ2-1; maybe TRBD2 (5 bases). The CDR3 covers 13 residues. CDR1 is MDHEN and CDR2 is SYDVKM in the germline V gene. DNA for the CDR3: TGTGCCAGCCTGAGGAGCGGCTACCATGAGCAGTTCTTC. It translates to CASLRSGYHEQFF.

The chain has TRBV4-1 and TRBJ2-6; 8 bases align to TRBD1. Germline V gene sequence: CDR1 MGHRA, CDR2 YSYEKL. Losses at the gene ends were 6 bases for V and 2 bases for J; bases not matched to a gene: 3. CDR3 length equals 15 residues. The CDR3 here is CASSKQGAGANVLTF. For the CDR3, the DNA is TGCGCCAGCAGTAAACAGGGGGCTGGGGCCAACGTCCTGACTTTC.

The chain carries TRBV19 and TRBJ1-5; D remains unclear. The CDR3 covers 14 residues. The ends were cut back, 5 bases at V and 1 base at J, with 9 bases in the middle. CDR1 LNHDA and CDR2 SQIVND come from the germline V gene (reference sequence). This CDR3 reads CASSVVGSNQPQHF. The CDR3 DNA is TGTGCCAGTAGTGTAGTTGGCAGCAATCAGCCCCAGCATTTT.

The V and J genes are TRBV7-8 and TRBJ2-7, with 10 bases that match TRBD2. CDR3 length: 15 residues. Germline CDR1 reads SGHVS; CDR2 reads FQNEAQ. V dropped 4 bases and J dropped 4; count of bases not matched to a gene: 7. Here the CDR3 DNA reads TGTGCCAGCAGCTACAATAGCGGGGGGACTTACGAGCAGTACTTC. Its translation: CASSYNSGGTYEQYF.